This T cell receptor (beta chain) was identified in a study of PD-L1 blockade in urothelial cancer. Libraries were prepared by immunoSEQ multiplex PCR; TCRdb keeps only in-frame clonotypes and omits some of them. This sample has fewer than 95,000 clones, with 80% to 85% found just once. Indicated time point: pretreatment peripheral blood. Source: PBMCs, taken around atezolizumab (anti-PD-L1) treatment. This TCR was sampled from a man aged 60-69 years with urothelial cancer.

The CDR3 is CASSLGRTSGSGYEQYF. CDR3 bases: TGTGCCAGCAGCTTAGGTAGGACTAGCGGGAGCGGGTACGAGCAGTACTTC. The rearrangement uses TRBV7-9 and TRBJ2-7; the match to TRBD2 covers 13 bases. The germline V gene has CDR1 SEHNR and CDR2 FQNEAQ (reference sequence). J lost 4 bases, V lost 1 base, and 7 bases had no gene match. The CDR3 has 17 amino acids. Drawing the rest from reference TRBV7-9 and TRBJ2-7, the complete variable domain is DTGVSQNPRHKITKRGQNVTFRCDPISEHNRLYWYRQTLGQGPEFLTYFQNEAQLEKSRLLSDRFSAERPKGSFSTLEIQRTEQGDSAMYLCASSLGRTSGSGYEQYFGPGTRLTVT.